These 25 T cell receptor beta chains originate from one sample sequenced in a study of cytomegalovirus exposure and HLA in healthy donors (dated by TCRdb to 2017 to 2019). The library was obtained by the immunoSEQ multiplex PCR assay. For the multiplex PCR, a mixture combining 60 forward primers for TCR Vbeta segments and 13 reverse primers for TCR Jbeta segments was used. In its TCRdb copy, this immuneACCESS table keeps in-frame sequences only and misses some clones. Where compared with another copy, unresolved V genes explain less than half of these, and the others have no known cause. The sample has about 90,000 clones on record, 60% to 85% of them singletons. Approximately 4.2% of the sample rests with the top ten. Sequencing used PBMCs. These receptors were obtained from a woman aged 35 to 49 in good health and CMV-seropositive.

The chain joins TRBV15 to TRBJ2-5, with 7 bases that match TRBD2. The tail of the sequence fits TRBJ2-7 better, so the J call may be wrong. The CDR3 has 19 residues. Germline V gene sequence: CDR1 LNHNV, CDR2 YYDKDF (reference sequence). The CDR3 here is CATSRDLLGEGRDYYEQYF. The DNA for the CDR3 is TGTGCCACCAGCAGAGATCTGTTGGGGGAGGGTCGCGACTACTACGAGCAGTACTTC.

The rearrangement links TRBV11-2 to TRBJ1-2; maybe TRBD1 (5 bases). The V end was cut by 0 bases, the J end by 6 bases, with 14 bases between. Germline lookup yields CDR1 SGHAT and CDR2 FQNNGV. The CDR3 loop spans 15 amino acids. CDR3 in DNA: TGTGCCAGCAGCTTAGAGTTTCAGGGATTTGATGGCTACACCTTC. Protein product: CASSLEFQGFDGYTF.

V and J are TRBV7-3 and TRBJ2-2; the D gene is possibly TRBD2 (5 bases). Between the trimmed V and J ends, which lost 0 bases and 3 bases, there was a span of 8 bases. There are 15 residues in the CDR3. Germline CDR1 reads SGHTA; CDR2 reads FQGTGA. The CDR3 loop reads CASSLTPDYTGELFF. The DNA of the CDR3 is TGTGCCAGCAGCTTAACTCCGGACTACACCGGGGAGCTGTTTTTT.

CDR3 sequence: CASSSGQGLTGVLTF. The CDR3 coding sequence is TGTGCCAGCAGCTCGGGACAGGGCCTTACCGGGGTCCTGACTTTC. The chain employs TRBV7-2 and TRBJ2-6, with TRBD1 matching over 9 bases. Germline assignment: CDR1 SGHTA and CDR2 FQGNSA. The V gene end was trimmed by 4 bases and the J gene end by 13 bases; junction bases not matched to a gene: 11. The CDR3 totals 15 residues.

The V call is TRBV29-1, the J call TRBJ1-2, with 9 bases matching TRBD1. Looked up from germline, CDR1 is SQVTM and CDR2 is ANQGSEA. CDR3 length equals 13 residues. With 7 bases clipped from V and 6 bases from J, the junction kept 9 bases outside the gene matches. The CDR3 sequence: CSEADRGLNGYTF. In DNA, the CDR3 is TGCAGCGAGGCCGACAGGGGGTTAAATGGCTACACCTTC.

This clone was seen only once. The chain couples TRBV7-2 to TRBJ2-7, with TRBD2 identical over 7 bases. The CDR3 runs 17 residues. Germline V gives CDR1 SGHTA, CDR2 FQGNSA. V shed 6 bases, J shed 3 bases, and the junction held 17 bases outside the gene matches. CDR3: CASRQGKGRTRDYEQYF. The CDR3 DNA reads as TGTGCCAGCAGGCAGGGAAAGGGCCGGACTAGGGACTACGAGCAGTACTTC.

The gene calls are TRBV5-4 and TRBJ2-3; 9 nucleotides align to TRBD2. V was clipped by 4 bases and J by 3 bases; unmatched bases: 12. The CDR3 sequence is 17 residues long. Per the germline V gene, CDR1 is SGHNT and CDR2 is YYREEE (reference sequence). The CDR3 here is CASSPGVAGVETDTQYF. CDR3 DNA: TGTGCCAGCAGCCCCGGAGTAGCGGGAGTCGAGACAGATACGCAGTATTTT.

This sequence joins TRBV5-4 and TRBJ2-5; TRBD1 aligns across 7 bases. The germline V gene has CDR1 SGHNT and CDR2 YYREEE (reference sequence). J was trimmed by 3 bases and V by 2 bases; bases with no gene match: 1. This CDR3 is 13 amino acids long. Here the CDR3 reads CASSFDREETQYF. The CDR3 DNA reads as TGTGCCAGCAGCTTTGACAGGGAAGAGACCCAGTACTTC.

The rearrangement links TRBV5-4 to TRBJ1-2, with 9 bases aligning to TRBD1. Trimming took 0 bases from V and 6 from J; bases not matched to a gene: 9. The CDR3 loop spans 16 amino acids. CDR1 is SGHNT and CDR2 is YYREEE in the germline V gene (reference sequence). This CDR3 reads CASSLDRGQGYNGYTF. The CDR3 DNA sequence: TGTGCCAGCAGCTTGGATCGAGGACAGGGGTATAATGGCTACACCTTC.

This clone was observed a handful of times. This chain links TRBV5-4 with TRBJ2-3; D gene ambiguous. Trimming left V 2 bases short and J 3 bases short, with 10 bases between. The germline V gene encodes CDR1 SGHNT and CDR2 YYREEE (reference sequence). The CDR3 loop spans 14 amino acids. The CDR3 reads CASSFLDQTDTQYF. In DNA, the CDR3 is TGTGCCAGCAGCTTTCTAGACCAAACAGATACGCAGTATTTT. The complete variable domain, with remaining parts taken from reference TRBV5-4 and TRBJ2-3, reads ETGVTQSPTHLIKTRGQQVTLRCSSQSGHNTVSWYQQALGQGPQFIFQYYREEENGRGNFPPRFSGLQFPNYSSELNVNALELDDSALYLCASSFLDQTDTQYFGPGTRLTVL.

This chain uses TRBV11-2 with TRBJ2-5, with TRBD1 identical over 9 bases. Germline assignment: CDR1 SGHAT and CDR2 FQNNGV. J was trimmed by 5 bases and V by 1 base; bases with no gene match: 11. The CDR3 totals 17 residues. The chain's CDR3 is CASSLAAGQGIRETQYF. The DNA of the CDR3 is TGTGCCAGCAGCTTAGCCGCGGGACAGGGCATACGCGAGACCCAGTACTTC.

This clone has just a few counts. V usage is TRBV6-1 and J usage is TRBJ1-1, with a weak D call TRBD1 (5 bases). This CDR3 spans 12 amino acids. V lost 3 bases and J lost 9, with 11 bases in between. CDR1 is MNHNS and CDR2 is SASEGT in the germline V gene. CDR3 amino acids: CASSETVKKAFF. The CDR3 DNA is TGTGCCAGCAGTGAGACAGTGAAGAAAGCTTTCTTT.

The chain employs TRBV27 and TRBJ1-2, with 11 bases that match TRBD1. Germline lookup yields CDR1 MNHEY and CDR2 SMNVEV (reference sequence). The CDR3 sequence is 16 residues long. V lost 6 bases, J lost 4 bases, and 10 bases stayed unmatched. The CDR3 here is CASRHDRDRGSYGYTF. The CDR3 DNA sequence: TGTGCCAGCAGACACGACCGGGACAGGGGGTCCTATGGCTACACCTTC.

With respect to this clone: The sample carries other DNA sequences with the same CDR3. The chain carries TRBV27 and TRBJ2-2, with D possibly being TRBD2 (5 bases). V lost 2 bases to trimming and J lost 7 bases, with 17 bases between them. Germline V gene data show CDR1 as MNHEY and CDR2 as SMNVEV (reference sequence). CDR3 length equals 16 residues. In nucleotides, the CDR3 is TGTGCCAGCAGTTTAATCCCGGGCGGGTCAAGCGGGGAGCTGTTTTTT. Translated, it gives CASSLIPGGSSGELFF.

This clone was picked up a small number of times. This chain joins TRBV7-3 and TRBJ2-2; D gene uncertain. Germline assignment: CDR1 SGHTA and CDR2 FQGTGA. Trimming removed 4 bases at V and 5 bases at J, with 8 bases between. The CDR3 loop spans 13 amino acids. CDR3 sequence reads: CASSSSGTGELFF. In DNA form, the CDR3 reads TGTGCCAGCAGCTCTAGTGGAACCGGGGAGCTGTTTTTT.

This chain connects TRBV7-2 to TRBJ1-3; 7 bases align to TRBD1. CDR1 SGHTA and CDR2 FQGNSA come from the germline V gene. This CDR3 comprises 15 residues. V lost 5 bases to trimming and J lost 5 bases; unmatched junction nucleotides: 9. The CDR3 nucleotides are TGTGCCAGCAGCAATCCGGGACAGAGGAGAAACACCATATATTTT. Its translation: CASSNPGQRRNTIYF. Drawing the rest from reference TRBV7-2 and TRBJ1-3, the complete variable domain is GAGVSQSPSNKVTEKGKDVELRCDPISGHTALYWYRQSLGQGLEFLIYFQGNSAPDKSGLPSDRFSAERTGGSVSTLTIQRTQQEDSAVYLCASSNPGQRRNTIYFGEGSWLTVV.

The V gene is TRBV7-2, the J gene TRBJ2-3, with D perhaps matching TRBD2 (6 bases). The CDR3 spans 15 residues. Trimming cost V 2 bases and J 1 base, with 10 bases left between them. CDR1 SGHTA and CDR2 FQGNSA come from the germline V gene. In DNA, the CDR3 is TGTGCCAGCAGCTTAATTGCTAGCGGCACAGATACGCAGTATTTT. Encoded protein: CASSLIASGTDTQYF.

The chain has TRBV6-5 and TRBJ2-7; TRBD2 aligns across 9 bases. The V segment lost 5 bases and the J segment 2 bases; nucleotides outside the gene matches: 7. CDR3 size: 15 residues. Germline CDR1 reads MNHEY; CDR2 reads SVGAGI. CDR3 region: CASSTAGGPTYEQYF. The CDR3 DNA follows: TGTGCCAGCAGTACCGCGGGAGGGCCTACCTACGAGCAGTACTTC.

The chain joins TRBV9 to TRBJ2-7, with D unresolved. Trimming shortened V by 4 bases and J by 6 bases, and 8 bases separated the two germline ends. Germline V gene lookup returns CDR1 SGDLS and CDR2 YYNGEE. The CDR3 spans 11 residues. The CDR3 sequence is CASSLSGEQYF. As DNA, the CDR3 is TGTGCCAGCAGCTTATCGGGCGAGCAGTACTTC. Full variable domain (outside the CDR3, taken from reference TRBV9 and TRBJ2-7): DSGVTQTPKHLITATGQRVTLRCSPRSGDLSVYWYQQSLDQGLQFLIQYYNGEERAKGNILERFSAQQFPDLHSELNLSSLELGDSALYFCASSLSGEQYFGPGTRLTVT.

A single count supports this clone. The genes are TRBV9 and TRBJ2-1; possibly TRBD2 for D (6 bases). V dropped 6 bases and J dropped 0 bases, with 13 bases sitting between them. The length of the CDR3 is 15 residues. The germline CDR1 and CDR2 sequences are SGDLS and YYNGEE. The CDR3 DNA reads as TGTGCCAGCACCCGGGCGGGGAGCTCCTACAATGAGCAGTTCTTC. Protein product: CASTRAGSSYNEQFF.

The table lists this clone with a few counts. The chain employs TRBV27 and TRBJ1-3, with a possible D match to TRBD1 (5 bases). CDR1 is MNHEY and CDR2 is SMNVEV in the germline V gene (reference sequence). Trimming pared 1 base from V and 0 bases from J, leaving 13 bases between. The CDR3 is 17 amino acids. This chain's CDR3 is CASSLWGGPDSGNTIYF. The DNA for the CDR3 is TGTGCCAGCAGTTTATGGGGGGGTCCGGACTCTGGAAACACCATATATTTT.

The J gene is TRBJ2-7, the V gene TRBV7-2, with 8 nucleotides matching TRBD2. The CDR3 spans 13 residues. CDR1 SGHTA and CDR2 FQGNSA come from the germline V gene. With 3 bases clipped from V and 3 bases from J, the junction kept 1 base outside the gene matches. As DNA, the CDR3 is TGTGCCAGCAGCTTTAGCGGGAACTACGAGCAGTACTTC. This translates into CASSFSGNYEQYF.

The chain employs TRBV18 and TRBJ2-3; tentatively, D is TRBD2 (5 bases). Germline V CDR1 and CDR2: KGHSH, LQKENI. This CDR3 is 14 amino acids long. V shed 5 bases and J shed 1 base, with 10 bases lying between them. CDR3 sequence: CASSGSEGTDTQYF. The CDR3 DNA reads TGTGCCAGCTCAGGATCGGAGGGCACAGATACGCAGTATTTT.

The CDR3 coding sequence is TGTGCCAGCACCGGGACTAGCATGAACACTGAAGCTTTCTTT. Protein: CASTGTSMNTEAFF. V and J are TRBV13 and TRBJ1-1; D is possibly TRBD1 (5 bases). This CDR3 has 14 residues. V was trimmed by 7 bases and J by 0 bases, leaving 12 bases between them. Germline CDR1 is PRHDT and CDR2 is FYEKMQ (reference sequence). The full variable domain, completed using reference TRBV13 and TRBJ1-1, is AAGVIQSPRHLIKEKRETATLKCYPIPRHDTVYWYQQGPGQDPQFLISFYEKMQSDKGSIPDRFSAQQFSDYHSELNMSSLELGDSALYFCASTGTSMNTEAFFGQGTRLTVV.

This clone was detected once. The chain is built from TRBV7-9 and TRBJ2-1; 8 bases agree with TRBD2. This CDR3 contains 16 residues. V shed 2 bases and J 5 bases; nucleotides not matched to a gene: 8. From germline, CDR1 is SEHNR and CDR2 FQNEAQ (reference sequence). The CDR3 DNA follows: TGTGCCAGCAGCTTACCGACTAGCGAAGATCACAATGAGCAGTTCTTC. Translation: CASSLPTSEDHNEQFF.